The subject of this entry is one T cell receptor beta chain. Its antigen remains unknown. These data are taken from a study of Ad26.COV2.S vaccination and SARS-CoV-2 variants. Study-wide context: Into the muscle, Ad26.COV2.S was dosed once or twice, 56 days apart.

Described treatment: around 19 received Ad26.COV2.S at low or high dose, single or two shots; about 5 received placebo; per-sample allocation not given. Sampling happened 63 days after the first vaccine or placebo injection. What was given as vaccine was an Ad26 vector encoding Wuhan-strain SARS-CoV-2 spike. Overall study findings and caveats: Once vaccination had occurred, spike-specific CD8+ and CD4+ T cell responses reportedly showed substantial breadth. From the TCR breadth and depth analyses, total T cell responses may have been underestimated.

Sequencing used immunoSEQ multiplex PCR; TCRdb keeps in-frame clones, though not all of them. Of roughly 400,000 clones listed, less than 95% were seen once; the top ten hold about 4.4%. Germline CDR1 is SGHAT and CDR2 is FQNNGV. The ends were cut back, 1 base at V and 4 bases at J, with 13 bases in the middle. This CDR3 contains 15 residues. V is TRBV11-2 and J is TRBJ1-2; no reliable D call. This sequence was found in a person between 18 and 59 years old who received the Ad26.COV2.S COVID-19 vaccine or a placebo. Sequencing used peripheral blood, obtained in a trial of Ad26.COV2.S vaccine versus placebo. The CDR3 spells CASSLGRQTSYGYTF. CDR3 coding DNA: TGTGCCAGCAGCTTAGGAAGGCAGACTTCCTATGGCTACACCTTC. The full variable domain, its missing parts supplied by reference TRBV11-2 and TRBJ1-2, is EAGVAQSPRYKIIEKRQSVAFWCNPISGHATLYWYQQILGQGPKLLIQFQNNGVVDDSQLPKDRFSAERLKGVDSTLKIQPAKLEDSAVYLCASSLGRQTSYGYTFGSGTRLTVV.